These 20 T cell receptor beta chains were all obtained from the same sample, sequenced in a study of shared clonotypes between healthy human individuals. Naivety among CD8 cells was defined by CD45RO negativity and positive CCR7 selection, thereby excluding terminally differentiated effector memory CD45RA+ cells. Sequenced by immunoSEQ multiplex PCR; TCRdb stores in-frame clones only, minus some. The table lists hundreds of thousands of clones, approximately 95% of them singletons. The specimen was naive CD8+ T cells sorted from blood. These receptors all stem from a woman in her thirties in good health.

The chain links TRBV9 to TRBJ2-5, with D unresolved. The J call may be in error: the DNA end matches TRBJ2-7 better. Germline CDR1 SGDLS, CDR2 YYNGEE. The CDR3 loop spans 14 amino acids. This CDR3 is CASSAYRSSYEQYF. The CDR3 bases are TGTGCCAGCAGCGCCTACCGCAGCTCCTACGAGCAGTACTTC.

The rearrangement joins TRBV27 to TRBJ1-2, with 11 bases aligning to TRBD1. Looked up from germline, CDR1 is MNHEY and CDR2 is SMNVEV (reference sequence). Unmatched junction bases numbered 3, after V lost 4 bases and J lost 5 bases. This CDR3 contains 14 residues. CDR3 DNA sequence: TGTGCCAGCAGTTGGACAGGGGGCGTTTATGGCTACACCTTC. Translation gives CASSWTGGVYGYTF.

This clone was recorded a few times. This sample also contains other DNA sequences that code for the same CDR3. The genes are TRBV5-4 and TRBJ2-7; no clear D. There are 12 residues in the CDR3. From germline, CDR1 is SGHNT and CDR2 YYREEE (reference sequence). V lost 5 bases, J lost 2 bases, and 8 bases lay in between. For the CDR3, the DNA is TGTGCCAGCAGTTCGGGTGCCTACGAGCAGTACTTC. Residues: CASSSGAYEQYF.

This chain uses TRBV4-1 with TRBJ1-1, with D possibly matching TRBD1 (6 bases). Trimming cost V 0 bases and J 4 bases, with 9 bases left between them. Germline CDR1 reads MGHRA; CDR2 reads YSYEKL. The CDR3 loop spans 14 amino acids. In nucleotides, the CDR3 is TGCGCCAGCAGCCAAGATAGGGGGGGCACTGAAGCTTTCTTT. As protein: CASSQDRGGTEAFF.

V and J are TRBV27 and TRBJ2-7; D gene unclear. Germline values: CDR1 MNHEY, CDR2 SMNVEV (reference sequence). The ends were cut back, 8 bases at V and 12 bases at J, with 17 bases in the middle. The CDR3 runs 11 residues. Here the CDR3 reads CASWNGAWLYF. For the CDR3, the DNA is TGTGCCAGCTGGAACGGAGCATGGCTGTACTTC.

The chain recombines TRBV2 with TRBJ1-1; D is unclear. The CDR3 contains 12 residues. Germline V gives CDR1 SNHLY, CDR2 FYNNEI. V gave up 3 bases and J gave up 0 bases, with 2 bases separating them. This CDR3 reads CASSEVNTEAFF. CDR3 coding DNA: TGTGCCAGCAGTGAGGTGAACACTGAAGCTTTCTTT.

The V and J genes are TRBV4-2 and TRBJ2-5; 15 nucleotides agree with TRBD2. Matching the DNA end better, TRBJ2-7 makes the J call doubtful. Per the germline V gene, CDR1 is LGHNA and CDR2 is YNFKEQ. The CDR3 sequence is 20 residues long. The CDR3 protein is CASSQVTGTSGRSSSYEQYF. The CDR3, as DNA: TGTGCCAGCAGCCAAGTTACAGGGACTAGCGGGAGGTCCAGCTCCTACGAGCAGTACTTC.

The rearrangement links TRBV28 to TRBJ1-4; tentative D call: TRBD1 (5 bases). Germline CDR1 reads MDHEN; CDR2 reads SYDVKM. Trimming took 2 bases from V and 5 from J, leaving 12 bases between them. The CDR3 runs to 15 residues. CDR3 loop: CASSLLAGKNEKLFF. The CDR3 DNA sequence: TGTGCCAGCAGTTTACTAGCAGGGAAGAATGAAAAACTGTTTTTT.

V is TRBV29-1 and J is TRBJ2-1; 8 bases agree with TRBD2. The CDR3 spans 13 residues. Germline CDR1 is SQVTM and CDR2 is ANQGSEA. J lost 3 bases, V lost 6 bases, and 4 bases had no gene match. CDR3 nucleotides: TGCAGCGTCCGACTAGCGTTCTACAATGAGCAGTTCTTC. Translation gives CSVRLAFYNEQFF.

The CDR3, as DNA: TGTGCCAGCAGTTCCCTGGGTGGCAGCCCGAACACTGAAGCTTTCTTT. Translation gives CASSSLGGSPNTEAFF. The chain couples TRBV28 to TRBJ1-1; D not resolved. The CDR3 is 16 amino acids. V lost 4 bases, J lost 1 base, and 16 bases lay in between. Germline V CDR1 and CDR2: MDHEN, SYDVKM.

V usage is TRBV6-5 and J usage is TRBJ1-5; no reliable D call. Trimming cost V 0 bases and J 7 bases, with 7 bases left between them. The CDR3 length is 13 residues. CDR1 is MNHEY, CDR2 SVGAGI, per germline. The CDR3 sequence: CASSYSDGQPQHF. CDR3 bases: TGTGCCAGCAGTTACTCGGACGGGCAGCCCCAGCATTTT.

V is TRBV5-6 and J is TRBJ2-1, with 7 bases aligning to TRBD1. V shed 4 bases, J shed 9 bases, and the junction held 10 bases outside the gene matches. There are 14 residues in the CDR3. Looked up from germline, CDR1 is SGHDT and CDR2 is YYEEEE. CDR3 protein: CASSLEIGGPEQFF. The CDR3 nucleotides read TGTGCCAGCAGCCTTGAAATAGGGGGCCCTGAGCAGTTCTTC.

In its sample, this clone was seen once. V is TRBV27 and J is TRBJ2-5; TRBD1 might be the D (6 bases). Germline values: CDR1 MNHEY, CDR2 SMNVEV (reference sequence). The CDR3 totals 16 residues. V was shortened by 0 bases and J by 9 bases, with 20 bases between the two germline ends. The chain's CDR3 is CASSLSAGDAHGAQYF. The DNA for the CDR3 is TGTGCCAGCAGTTTATCGGCAGGGGACGCACACGGGGCCCAGTACTTC.

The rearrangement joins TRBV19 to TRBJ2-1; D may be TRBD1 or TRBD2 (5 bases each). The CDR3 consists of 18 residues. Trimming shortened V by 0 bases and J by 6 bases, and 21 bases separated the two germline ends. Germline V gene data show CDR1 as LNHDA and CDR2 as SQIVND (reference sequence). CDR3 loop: CASSIDEGLGPGFNEQFF. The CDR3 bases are TGTGCCAGTAGTATAGACGAGGGGCTCGGACCGGGGTTCAATGAGCAGTTCTTC.

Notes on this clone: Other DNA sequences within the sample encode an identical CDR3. The CDR3 here is CASSGYEQYF. The DNA of the CDR3 is TGTGCCAGCAGTGGCTACGAGCAGTACTTC. The chain is built from TRBV28 and TRBJ2-7; D is undetermined. The length of the CDR3 is 10 residues. Germline CDR1 MDHEN, CDR2 SYDVKM. V dropped 5 bases and J dropped 3 bases, with 2 bases sitting between them.

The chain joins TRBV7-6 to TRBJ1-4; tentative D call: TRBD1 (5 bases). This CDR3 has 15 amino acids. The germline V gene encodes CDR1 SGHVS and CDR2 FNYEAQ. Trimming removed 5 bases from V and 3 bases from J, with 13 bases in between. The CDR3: CASSPAGGSNEKLFF. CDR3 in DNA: TGTGCCAGCAGCCCCGCCGGGGGGTCTAATGAAAAACTGTTTTTT.

DNA of the CDR3: TGTGCCAGCAGTTTATGGGGTAGCAGGGAAACTGAAGCTTTCTTT. Its translation is CASSLWGSRETEAFF. V gene TRBV28 combines with J gene TRBJ1-1, with D perhaps matching TRBD1 (5 bases). Germline assignment: CDR1 MDHEN and CDR2 SYDVKM. V dropped 0 bases and J dropped 5 bases, with 13 bases sitting between them. The CDR3 contains 15 residues. The whole variable domain, filled in from reference TRBV28 and TRBJ1-1, reads DVKVTQSSRYLVKRTGEKVFLECVQDMDHENMFWYRQDPGLGLRLIYFSYDVKMKEKGDIPEGYSVSREKKERFSLILESASTNQTSMYLCASSLWGSRETEAFFGQGTRLTVV.

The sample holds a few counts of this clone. The chain's CDR3 is CASSLAGPAETQYF. The CDR3 coding sequence is TGTGCCAGCAGCTTAGCGGGGCCGGCGGAGACCCAGTACTTC. The genes are TRBV7-2 and TRBJ2-5; possible D gene TRBD1, 5 bases. Germline CDR1 reads SGHTA; CDR2 reads FQGNSA. CDR3 length equals 14 residues. The V end lost 0 bases, the J end lost 5 bases, and 10 bases lay between the germline ends.

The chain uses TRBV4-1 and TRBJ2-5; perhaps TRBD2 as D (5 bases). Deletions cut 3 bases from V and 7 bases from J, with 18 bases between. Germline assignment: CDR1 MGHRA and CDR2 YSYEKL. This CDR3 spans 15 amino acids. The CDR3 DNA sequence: TGCGCCAGCAGCCATGGGGTAGCGTCGTACGGGACCCAGTACTTC. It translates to CASSHGVASYGTQYF.

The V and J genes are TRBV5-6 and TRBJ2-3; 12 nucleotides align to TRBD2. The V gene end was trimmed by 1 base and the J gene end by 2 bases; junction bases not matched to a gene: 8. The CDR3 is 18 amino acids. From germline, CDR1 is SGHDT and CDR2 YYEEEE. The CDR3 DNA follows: TGTGCCAGCAGCTTGAGACTAGCGGGAGTTAGTTCCACAGATACGCAGTATTTT. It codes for CASSLRLAGVSSTDTQYF.